The 21 T cell receptor beta chains in this list originate from one sample, sequenced in a study of blood T cells in healthy people across ages. Using a J-beta primer mix together with a sample-barcoded 5' primer, a second PCR was run for roughly 7 to 12 cycles. Via MiXCR, TCRdb re-called the 5' RACE reads, giving one row per CDR3 protein. The sample comprises 710,000 or so distinct CDR3 sequences, about 20% of which are singletons, and approximately 20% rests with the top ten. The sequenced material came from blood. These receptor sequences come from a man between 65 and 85 years old in good health.

The rearrangement uses TRBV5-5 and TRBJ2-3, with 10 bases matching TRBD2. Trimming cost V 4 bases and J 4 bases; bases outside gene matches: 9. Per germline, CDR1 SGHKS and CDR2 YYEKEE (reference sequence). The CDR3 length is 16 residues. CDR3 in amino acids: CASSLTSGTSADTQYF. CDR3 sequence (DNA): TGTGCCAGCAGCCTCACTAGCGGGACCTCGGCAGATACGCAGTATTTT.

The CDR3 sequence is CASRDRVRNTEAFF. The CDR3 DNA is TGCGCCAGTCGGGACAGGGTTCGGAACACTGAAGCTTTCTTT. V usage is TRBV5-1 and J usage is TRBJ1-1, with 9 bases lining up with TRBD1. This CDR3 comprises 14 residues. CDR1 and CDR2 (germline): SGHRS, YFSETQ. V was pared by 8 bases and J by 1 base, with 6 bases of the junction left unmatched.

This clonotype was found a few times. This chain uses TRBV5-1 with TRBJ2-3; a weak D match, TRBD1 (5 bases). Trimming shortened V by 4 bases and J by 4 bases, and 16 bases separated the two germline ends. The CDR3 loop spans 15 amino acids. The germline V gene encodes CDR1 SGHRS and CDR2 YFSETQ. For the CDR3, the DNA is TGCGCCAGCAGCAATGGGGCACACAAGGCAGATACGCAGTATTTT. This encodes CASSNGAHKADTQYF.

This clonotype was detected a few times. The chain carries TRBV4-3 and TRBJ1-6, with a weak D call TRBD1 (5 bases). CDR3 length: 16 amino acids. Trimming left V 2 bases short and J 6 bases short, with 14 bases between. Germline-derived CDR1 and CDR2 are LGHNA and YSLEER. CDR3: CASSQIARVFNSPLHF. CDR3 nucleotides: TGCGCCAGCAGCCAAATAGCCAGGGTGTTTAATTCACCCCTCCACTTT.

The table lists this clonotype with many counts. V usage is TRBV5-1 and J usage is TRBJ2-7, with D tentatively TRBD1 (6 bases). The CDR3 has 14 amino acids. V gave up 4 bases and J gave up 5 bases, with 16 bases separating them. CDR1 is SGHRS, CDR2 YFSETQ, per germline. The CDR3 reads CASSGPTGSNEQYF. The CDR3 DNA follows: TGCGCCAGCAGCGGACCGACAGGATCTAACGAGCAGTACTTC.

This chain uses TRBV20-1 with TRBJ2-3, with D tentatively TRBD2 (5 bases). The CDR3 is made up of 14 amino acids. V was trimmed by 3 bases and J by 1 base, leaving 11 bases between them. Germline CDR1 DFQATT, CDR2 SNEGSKA (reference sequence). CDR3 protein: CSASSRVRTDTQYF. Here the CDR3 DNA reads TGCAGTGCTAGTTCGCGGGTACGCACAGATACGCAGTATTTT.

The J gene is TRBJ2-2, the V gene TRBV7-2, with D maybe TRBD2 (7 bases). Germline V gene sequence: CDR1 SGHTA, CDR2 FQGNSA. The V gene lost 1 base and the J gene lost 7 bases, with 22 bases spanning the gap. This CDR3 region has 18 residues. CDR3 loop: CASSLVGDPAGAFGELFF. The CDR3 region has the DNA TGTGCCAGCAGCTTAGTAGGGGACCCGGCGGGGGCCTTCGGGGAGCTGTTTTTT.

This clonotype was seen only a few times. V usage is TRBV5-4 and J usage is TRBJ1-6; unclear D gene. From germline, CDR1 is SGHNT and CDR2 YYREEE (reference sequence). The CDR3 is made up of 12 amino acids. V lost 0 bases and J 9 bases, leaving 4 bases between the germline ends. CDR3 in DNA: TGTGCCAGCAGCTTGGATAGTTCACCCCTCCACTTT. Amino acids: CASSLDSSPLHF.

This clonotype was seen a handful of times. The rearrangement joins TRBV28 to TRBJ2-4; D may be TRBD1 or TRBD2 (6 bases each). V lost 0 bases to trimming and J lost 3 bases, with 12 bases between them. Germline lookup yields CDR1 MDHEN and CDR2 SYDVKM. The CDR3 spans 16 residues. The CDR3 DNA reads as TGTGCCAGCAGTTTATGGGGGGGCGAGGGCAAAAACATTCAGTACTTC. It translates to CASSLWGGEGKNIQYF.

This clonotype came up a few times. The V and J genes are TRBV28 and TRBJ2-7, with D uncertain. The germline CDR1 and CDR2 sequences are MDHEN and SYDVKM. V shed 5 bases and J shed 2 bases, with 16 bases lying between them. The CDR3 has 15 residues. This CDR3 reads CASSLIRAVTYEQYF. The CDR3 DNA reads as TGTGCCAGCAGTCTGATTCGGGCCGTAACCTACGAGCAGTACTTC. Filled out from reference TRBV28 and TRBJ2-7, the complete variable domain reads DVKVTQSSRYLVKRTGEKVFLECVQDMDHENMFWYRQDPGLGLRLIYFSYDVKMKEKGDIPEGYSVSREKKERFSLILESASTNQTSMYLCASSLIRAVTYEQYFGPGTRLTVT.

A remark on this clonotype: One end of the junction varies from germline; a read error may be responsible. The rearrangement joins TRBV4-1 to TRBJ2-1; 11 nucleotides align to TRBD2. Germline V lookup: CDR1 MGHRA, CDR2 YSYEKL. The CDR3 is made up of 16 amino acids. CDR3 protein: CARSQTQTSGDNEQFF. The DNA for the CDR3 is TGCGCCCGCAGCCAAACCCAGACTAGCGGGGACAATGAGCAGTTCTTC.

The rearrangement joins TRBV3-1 to TRBJ2-6; D gene ambiguous. The CDR3 spans 20 residues. Germline V gene lookup returns CDR1 LGHDT and CDR2 YNNKEL (reference sequence). V dropped 1 base and J dropped 2 bases, with 21 bases sitting between them. In nucleotides, the CDR3 is TGTGCCAGCAGCCAAGGACGGGCAGGTCGACAAGGTACTGGGGCCAACGTCCTGACTTTC. It translates to CASSQGRAGRQGTGANVLTF.

This clonotype was recorded a few times. This chain joins TRBV6-5 and TRBJ2-6; no clear D. V lost 5 bases and J 0 bases, leaving 8 bases between the germline ends. CDR3 length equals 15 residues. CDR1 is MNHEY and CDR2 is SVGAGI in the germline V gene. The CDR3 DNA is TGTGCCAGCAGTGCTGTAAGCTCTGGGGCCAACGTCCTGACTTTC. Translated, it gives CASSAVSSGANVLTF.

DNA for the CDR3: TGCAGTGCCATCCGGGACCCCAGCTCCTACGAGCAGTACGTC. Translating it yields CSAIRDPSSYEQYV. The rearrangement links TRBV20-1 to TRBJ2-5; D assignment may be TRBD1 or TRBD2 (5 bases each). The J call is in doubt because the DNA end fits TRBJ2-7 better. This CDR3 has 14 amino acids. CDR1 and CDR2 (germline): DFQATT, SNEGSKA (reference sequence).

This clonotype was detected a few times. V and J are TRBV4-2 and TRBJ2-3, with a possible D match to TRBD1 (6 bases). Germline CDR1 is LGHNA and CDR2 is YNFKEQ. This CDR3 is built from 14 residues. The V end lost 1 base, the J end lost 9 bases, and 14 bases lay between the germline ends. The CDR3 loop is CASSQGFPGDTQYF. As DNA, the CDR3 is TGTGCCAGCAGCCAAGGGTTCCCAGGGGACACGCAGTATTTT.

This clonotype was detected a few times. V and J are TRBV6-1 and TRBJ2-2, with 7 bases that match TRBD1. V dropped 1 base and J dropped 7; count of bases not matched to a gene: 6. The CDR3 runs 15 residues. Germline-derived CDR1 and CDR2 are MNHNS and SASEGT. The CDR3 here is CASSEGGTAFGELFF. CDR3 coding DNA: TGTGCCAGCAGTGAAGGGGGGACAGCGTTCGGGGAGCTGTTTTTT.

Only a few counts were recorded for this clonotype. This rearrangement joins TRBV6-6 to TRBJ1-2; no firm D call. The germline CDR1 and CDR2 sequences are MNHNY and SVGAGI (reference sequence). The CDR3 length is 12 residues. Trimming cost V 7 bases and J 6 bases, with 12 bases left between them. CDR3 coding DNA: TGTGCCAGCACCCTGGGAATCAATGGCTACACCTTC. This translates into CASTLGINGYTF.

This chain joins TRBV12-3 or TRBV12-4 and TRBJ2-3; D not certain. Trimming cost V 7 bases and J 1 base, with 18 bases left between them. The CDR3 extends over 16 amino acids. CDR3 DNA: TGTGCCAGCAAGAGGTCCTGGGCAGGTCGCACAGATACGCAGTATTTT. Amino acids: CASKRSWAGRTDTQYF.

This clonotype turned up a few times. The genes are TRBV12-3 or TRBV12-4 and TRBJ2-3, with D tentatively TRBD2 (8 bases). Trimming removed 4 bases at V and 3 bases at J, with 14 bases between. The CDR3 is made up of 15 amino acids. As DNA, the CDR3 is TGTGCCAGCAGTTCCCGGGAGGGGGCAACAGATACGCAGTATTTT. Translated: CASSSREGATDTQYF.

V is TRBV10-1 and J is TRBJ1-1; weak D call: TRBD1 (6 bases). With 3 bases removed from V and 5 bases from J, the gap between germline ends came to 16 bases. CDR1 is WNHNN, CDR2 SYGVQD, per germline (reference sequence). This CDR3 has 15 amino acids. As DNA, the CDR3 is TGCGCCAGCAGTGATGTTCCAGGGGTGGAAACTGAAGCTTTCTTT. Protein: CASSDVPGVETEAFF.

This clonotype was found a few times. V and J are TRBV5-1 and TRBJ2-5; D gene ambiguous. The DNA matches TRBJ2-7 better at its end, which makes the J call doubtful. Germline values: CDR1 SGHRS, CDR2 YFSETQ. This CDR3 comprises 13 residues. The CDR3 DNA follows: TGCGCCAGCAGCTTACAGAGCCCCTACGAGCAGTACTTC. Amino acids: CASSLQSPYEQYF.